This passage covers 4 T cell receptor beta chains from one sample sequenced in a study of control samples from healthy donors and cancer patients. The method was immunoSEQ multiplex PCR; TCRdb's version includes in-frame clones alone and lacks a portion of them. Of 45,000 to 60,000 clones listed, 90% to 95% are singletons. Source material: blood. The receptors were gathered from a young man in good health.

The rearrangement links TRBV9 to TRBJ1-1; D may be TRBD1 (6 bases). The V gene lost 2 bases and the J gene lost 9 bases, with 17 bases spanning the gap. CDR3 size: 14 residues. Germline CDR1 SGDLS, CDR2 YYNGEE. The CDR3 nucleotides read TGTGCCAGCAGCGTCGGGGGGGCAACGGGAAAAGCTTTCTTT. It yields the protein CASSVGGATGKAFF.

The chain links TRBV27 to TRBJ2-7, with D hard to call. The CDR3 length is 13 residues. Germline V lookup: CDR1 MNHEY, CDR2 SMNVEV (reference sequence). V was pared by 2 bases and J by 4 bases, with 9 bases between. The chain's CDR3 is CASSLNSLYEQYF. CDR3 nucleotide sequence: TGTGCCAGCAGTTTAAACTCATTGTACGAGCAGTACTTC.

The CDR3 DNA reads TGTGCCAGCAGCTATGGCCGGACAGGGTGGACCAAAAACATTCAGTACTTC. This encodes CASSYGRTGWTKNIQYF. This sequence joins TRBV6-2 or TRBV6-3 and TRBJ2-4, with TRBD1 matching over 8 bases. In germline, CDR1 is MNHEY, CDR2 SVGEGT. The J segment lost 2 bases and the V segment lost 6 bases, leaving 12 bases of the junction unmatched. This CDR3 has 17 residues.

The chain links TRBV27 to TRBJ1-2, with TRBD1 matching over 9 bases. The CDR3 runs to 14 residues. V shed 5 bases, J shed 8 bases, and the junction held 9 bases outside the gene matches. From germline, CDR1 is MNHEY and CDR2 SMNVEV (reference sequence). CDR3 loop: CASSTQGQGGGYTF. CDR3 sequence (DNA): TGTGCCAGCAGTACCCAGGGACAGGGAGGCGGCTACACCTTC.